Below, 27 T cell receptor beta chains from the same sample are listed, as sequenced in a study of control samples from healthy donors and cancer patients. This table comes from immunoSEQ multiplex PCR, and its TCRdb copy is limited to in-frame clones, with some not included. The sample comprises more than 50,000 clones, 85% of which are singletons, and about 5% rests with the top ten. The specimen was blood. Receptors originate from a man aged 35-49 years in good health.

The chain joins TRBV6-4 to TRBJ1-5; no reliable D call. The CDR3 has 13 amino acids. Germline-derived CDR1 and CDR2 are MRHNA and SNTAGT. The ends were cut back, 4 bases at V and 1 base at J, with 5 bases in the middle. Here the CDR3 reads CASSVESNQPQHF. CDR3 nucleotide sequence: TGTGCCAGCAGTGTCGAGAGCAATCAGCCCCAGCATTTT.

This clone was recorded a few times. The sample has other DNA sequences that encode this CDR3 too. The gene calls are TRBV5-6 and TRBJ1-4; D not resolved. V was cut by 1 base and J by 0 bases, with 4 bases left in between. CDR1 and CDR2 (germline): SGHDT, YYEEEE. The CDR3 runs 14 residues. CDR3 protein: CASSLIATNEKLFF. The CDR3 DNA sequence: TGTGCCAGCAGCTTGATTGCAACTAATGAAAAACTGTTTTTT.

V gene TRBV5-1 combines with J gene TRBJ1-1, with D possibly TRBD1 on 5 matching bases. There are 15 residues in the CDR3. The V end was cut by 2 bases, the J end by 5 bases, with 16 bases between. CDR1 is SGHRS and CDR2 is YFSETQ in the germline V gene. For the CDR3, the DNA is TGCGCCAGCAGCTTTGGGGCCGGAGAGGGAACTGAAGCTTTCTTT. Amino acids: CASSFGAGEGTEAFF.

The CDR3 here is CASSLVTGEYNEQFF. CDR3 nucleotide sequence: TGTGCCAGCAGCTTAGTGACAGGGGAATACAATGAGCAGTTCTTC. V is TRBV7-2 and J is TRBJ2-1, with TRBD1 matching 8 bases. V dropped 1 base and J dropped 4; count of bases not matched to a gene: 3. Germline V lookup: CDR1 SGHTA, CDR2 FQGNSA. The CDR3 sequence is 15 residues long.

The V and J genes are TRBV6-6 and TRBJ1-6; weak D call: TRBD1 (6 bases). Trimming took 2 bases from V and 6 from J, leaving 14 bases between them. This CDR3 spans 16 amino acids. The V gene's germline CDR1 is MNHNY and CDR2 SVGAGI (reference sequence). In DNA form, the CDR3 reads TGTGCCAGCAGTTACGCCACGGGGGCCGGTAATTCACCCCTCCACTTT. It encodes CASSYATGAGNSPLHF.

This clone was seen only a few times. The CDR3 protein is CASSVQLNTEAFF. The CDR3 DNA is TGTGCCAGCAGCGTCCAGCTGAACACTGAAGCTTTCTTT. This rearrangement joins TRBV5-4 to TRBJ1-1; D is uncertain. Between the trimmed V and J ends, which lost 4 bases and 0 bases, there was a span of 7 bases. Per the germline V gene, CDR1 is SGHNT and CDR2 is YYREEE (reference sequence). The CDR3 loop spans 13 amino acids.

The CDR3 sequence: CASSREFVTGELFF. The CDR3 DNA reads TGTGCCAGCAGCCGGGAGTTCGTCACCGGGGAGCTGTTTTTT. The rearrangement joins TRBV7-2 to TRBJ2-2, with a weak D call TRBD2 (6 bases). With 5 bases removed from V and 4 bases from J, the gap between germline ends came to 11 bases. Germline V gene data show CDR1 as SGHTA and CDR2 as FQGNSA. The CDR3 is made up of 14 amino acids.

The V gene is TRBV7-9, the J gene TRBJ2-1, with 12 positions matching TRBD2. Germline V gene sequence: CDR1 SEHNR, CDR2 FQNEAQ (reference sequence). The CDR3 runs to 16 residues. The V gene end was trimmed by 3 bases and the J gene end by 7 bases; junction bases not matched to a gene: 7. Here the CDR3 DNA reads TGTGCCAGCAGCTTTTCTAGCGGGAGGGCCTGGAATGAGCAGTTCTTC. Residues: CASSFSSGRAWNEQFF. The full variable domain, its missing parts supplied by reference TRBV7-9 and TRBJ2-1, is DTGVSQNPRHKITKRGQNVTFRCDPISEHNRLYWYRQTLGQGPEFLTYFQNEAQLEKSRLLSDRFSAERPKGSFSTLEIQRTEQGDSAMYLCASSFSSGRAWNEQFFGPGTRLTVL.

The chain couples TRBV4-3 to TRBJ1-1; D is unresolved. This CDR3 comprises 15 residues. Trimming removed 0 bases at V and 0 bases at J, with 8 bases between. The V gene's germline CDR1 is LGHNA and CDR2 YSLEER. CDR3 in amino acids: CASSQEPSVNTEAFF. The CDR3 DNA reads TGCGCCAGCAGCCAAGAACCCAGTGTGAACACTGAAGCTTTCTTT.

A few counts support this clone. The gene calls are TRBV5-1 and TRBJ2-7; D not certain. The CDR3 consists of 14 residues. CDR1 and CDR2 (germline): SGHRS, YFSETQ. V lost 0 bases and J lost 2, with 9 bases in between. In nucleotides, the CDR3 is TGCGCCAGCAGCTTGGGGCAGAGACCCTACGAGCAGTACTTC. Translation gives CASSLGQRPYEQYF.

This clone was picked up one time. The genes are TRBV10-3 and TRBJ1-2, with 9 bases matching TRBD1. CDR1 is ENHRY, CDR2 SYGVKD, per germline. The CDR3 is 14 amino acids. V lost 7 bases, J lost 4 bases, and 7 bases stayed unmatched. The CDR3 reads CAITSGQGGYGYTF. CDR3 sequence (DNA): TGTGCCATCACTTCGGGACAGGGTGGCTATGGCTACACCTTC.

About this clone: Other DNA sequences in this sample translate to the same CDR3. The CDR3 region is CASSLGKETQYF. CDR3 coding DNA: TGCGCCAGCAGCTTGGGGAAAGAGACCCAGTACTTC. The rearrangement joins TRBV5-1 to TRBJ2-5; D unresolved. Germline-derived CDR1 and CDR2 are SGHRS and YFSETQ. V was trimmed by 0 bases and J by 3 bases, leaving 3 bases between them. The CDR3 runs 12 residues.

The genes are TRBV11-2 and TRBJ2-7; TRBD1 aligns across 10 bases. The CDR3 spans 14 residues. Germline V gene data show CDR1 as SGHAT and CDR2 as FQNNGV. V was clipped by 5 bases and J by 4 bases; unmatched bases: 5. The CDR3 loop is CASSQRDRGYEQYF. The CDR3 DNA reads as TGTGCCAGCAGCCAACGGGACAGGGGTTACGAGCAGTACTTC.

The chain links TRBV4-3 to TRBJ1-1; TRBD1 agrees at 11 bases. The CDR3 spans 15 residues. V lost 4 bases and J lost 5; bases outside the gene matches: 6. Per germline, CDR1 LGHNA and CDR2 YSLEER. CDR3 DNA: TGCGCCAGCAGCCCCTCCGGGACAGGGGGGACTGAAGCTTTCTTT. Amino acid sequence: CASSPSGTGGTEAFF.

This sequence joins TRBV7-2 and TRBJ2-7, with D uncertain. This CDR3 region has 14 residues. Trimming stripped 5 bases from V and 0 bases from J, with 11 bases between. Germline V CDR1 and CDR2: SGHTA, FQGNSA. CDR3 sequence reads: CASSPSLGSYEQYF. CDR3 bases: TGTGCCAGCAGCCCTAGTCTTGGCTCCTACGAGCAGTACTTC. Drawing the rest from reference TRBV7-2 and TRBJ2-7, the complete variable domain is GAGVSQSPSNKVTEKGKDVELRCDPISGHTALYWYRQSLGQGLEFLIYFQGNSAPDKSGLPSDRFSAERTGGSVSTLTIQRTQQEDSAVYLCASSPSLGSYEQYFGPGTRLTVT.

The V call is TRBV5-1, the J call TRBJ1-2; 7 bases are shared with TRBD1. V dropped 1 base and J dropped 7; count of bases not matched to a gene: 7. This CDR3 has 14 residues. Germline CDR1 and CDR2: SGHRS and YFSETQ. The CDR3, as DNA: TGCGCCAGCAGCTTGACCGGGGACAGTTCTGGCTACACCTTC. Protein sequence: CASSLTGDSSGYTF.

Here the CDR3 reads CSTSGVDTIYF. CDR3 nucleotide sequence: TGCAGCACCTCCGGGGTAGACACCATATATTTT. The chain links TRBV29-1 to TRBJ1-3; no clear D. Germline V gene lookup returns CDR1 SQVTM and CDR2 ANQGSEA. Trimming pared 8 bases from V and 8 bases from J, leaving 13 bases between. The CDR3 length is 11 residues.

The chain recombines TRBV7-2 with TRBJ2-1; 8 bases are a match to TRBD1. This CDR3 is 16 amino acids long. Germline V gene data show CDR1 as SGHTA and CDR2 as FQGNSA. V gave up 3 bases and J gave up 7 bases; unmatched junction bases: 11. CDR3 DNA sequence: TGTGCCAGCAGCTTTGTCGGGACAGGTCCCTCAAATGAGCAGTTCTTC. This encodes CASSFVGTGPSNEQFF. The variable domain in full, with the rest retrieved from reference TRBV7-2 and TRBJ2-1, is GAGVSQSPSNKVTEKGKDVELRCDPISGHTALYWYRQSLGQGLEFLIYFQGNSAPDKSGLPSDRFSAERTGGSVSTLTIQRTQQEDSAVYLCASSFVGTGPSNEQFFGPGTRLTVL.

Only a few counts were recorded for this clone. The CDR3: CASSLGRLSGNTIYF. In DNA form, the CDR3 reads TGTGCCAGCAGCTTGGGCCGGCTCTCTGGAAACACCATATATTTT. V and J are TRBV5-4 and TRBJ1-3; D remains ambiguous. CDR3 length: 15 residues. V was cut by 0 bases and J by 0 bases, with 7 bases left in between. Germline-derived CDR1 and CDR2 are SGHNT and YYREEE (reference sequence).

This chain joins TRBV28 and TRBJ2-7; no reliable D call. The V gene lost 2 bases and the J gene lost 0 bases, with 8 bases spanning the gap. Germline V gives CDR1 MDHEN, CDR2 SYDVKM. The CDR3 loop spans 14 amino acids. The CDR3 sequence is CASSLGVISYEQYF. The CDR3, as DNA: TGTGCCAGCAGTTTAGGGGTTATCTCCTACGAGCAGTACTTC.

The CDR3 region is CASRDTGTATYEQYF. The DNA for the CDR3 is TGTGCCAGCAGGGATACCGGGACAGCTACCTACGAGCAGTACTTC. The chain recombines TRBV3-1 (or the pseudogene TRBV3-2) with TRBJ2-7; TRBD1 matches at 7 bases. Germline V gene sequence: CDR1 LGHDT, CDR2 YNNKEL (reference sequence). Trimming removed 6 bases from V and 2 bases from J; junction bases left unmatched: 10. This CDR3 contains 15 residues.

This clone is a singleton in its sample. The CDR3 DNA is TGTGCCAGTAGTTCCCGGGACAGAAACTATGGCTACACCTTC. As protein: CASSSRDRNYGYTF. This chain joins TRBV19 and TRBJ1-2; TRBD1 matches at 7 bases. The germline V gene has CDR1 LNHDA and CDR2 SQIVND (reference sequence). V was clipped by 5 bases and J by 2 bases; unmatched bases: 5. CDR3 size: 14 residues.

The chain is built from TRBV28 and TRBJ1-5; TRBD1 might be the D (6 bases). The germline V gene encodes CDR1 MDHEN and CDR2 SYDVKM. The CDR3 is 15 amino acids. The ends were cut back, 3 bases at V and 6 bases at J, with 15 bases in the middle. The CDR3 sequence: CASSFTQGRGQPQHF. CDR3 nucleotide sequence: TGTGCCAGCAGTTTTACCCAGGGGAGAGGTCAGCCCCAGCATTTT.

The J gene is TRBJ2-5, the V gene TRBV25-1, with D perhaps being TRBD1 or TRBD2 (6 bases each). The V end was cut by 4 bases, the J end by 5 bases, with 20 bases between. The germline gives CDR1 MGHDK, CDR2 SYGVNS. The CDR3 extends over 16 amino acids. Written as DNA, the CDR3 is TGTGCCAGCAGTGCCTCCAGGAGGGGGGCTACGGAGACCCAGTACTTC. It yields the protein CASSASRRGATETQYF.

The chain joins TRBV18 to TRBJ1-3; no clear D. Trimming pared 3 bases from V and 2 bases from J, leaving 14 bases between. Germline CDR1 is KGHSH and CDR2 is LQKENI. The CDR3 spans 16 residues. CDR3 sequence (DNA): TGTGCCAGCTCACCCGGTGGGTTAGGCGCTGGAAACACCATATATTTT. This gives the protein CASSPGGLGAGNTIYF.

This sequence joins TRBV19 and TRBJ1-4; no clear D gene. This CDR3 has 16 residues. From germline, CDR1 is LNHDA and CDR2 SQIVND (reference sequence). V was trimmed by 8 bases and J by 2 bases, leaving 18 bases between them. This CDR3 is CASDEQRRGTNEKLFF. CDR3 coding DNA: TGTGCCAGTGATGAACAGCGGCGTGGGACTAATGAAAAACTGTTTTTT.

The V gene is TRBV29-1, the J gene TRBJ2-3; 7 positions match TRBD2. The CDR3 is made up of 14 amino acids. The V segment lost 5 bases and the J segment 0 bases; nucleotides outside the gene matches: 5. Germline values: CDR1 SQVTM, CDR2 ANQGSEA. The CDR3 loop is CSVPLAASTDTQYF. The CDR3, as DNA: TGCAGCGTTCCTCTAGCGGCTAGCACAGATACGCAGTATTTT.